This record covers a single T cell receptor (beta chain). Produced via immunoSEQ multiplex PCR; TCRdb's table is partial and in-frame only. The sample includes some 120,000 clones, around nine tenths seen only once; the top ten take 9% to 13%. These data are taken from a study of control samples from healthy donors and cancer patients. This CDR3 contains 13 residues. V dropped 4 bases and J dropped 1 base, with 10 bases sitting between them. Germline V CDR1 and CDR2: SQVTM, ANQGSEA. The chain employs TRBV29-1 and TRBJ1-1; weak D call: TRBD1 (5 bases). Sequenced input: blood. This sequence was found in a man younger than 45 in good health. CDR3 coding DNA: TGCAGCGTTGCCGGGACGAAGAACACTGAAGCTTTCTTT. Its translation: CSVAGTKNTEAFF.